This paragraph covers one T cell receptor beta chain sequence. Source study methods: Cell counts per sample came from amplifying reference gene primers. Some clones are missing from TCRdb's copy, which holds only in-frame ones; the method was immunoSEQ multiplex PCR. D and trimming were read from the DNA, whereas the V and J calls and clone size are those reported in that table. The sample lists tens of thousands of clones; less than 90% were seen once. This record comes from a study of blood T cell repertoires in COVID-19. Study-wide background: Samples taken during acute and convalescent COVID-19 were collected in the United States, Italy and Spain. Sample material is recorded as cDNA or gDNA derived from T cells, B-cell-depleted T cells, or PBMCs.

The specimen was peripheral blood. The clonotype was recovered from a woman at least 80 years old with acute or convalescent COVID-19.

CDR3 sequence: CAISDPLGGKHYGYTF. The CDR3 DNA reads as TGTGCCATCAGTGACCCTCTGGGGGGGAAGCACTATGGCTACACCTTC. The rearrangement uses TRBV10-3 and TRBJ1-2, with TRBD1 as a possible D gene (5 bases). CDR3 length equals 16 residues. The V end was cut by 3 bases, the J end by 3 bases, with 17 bases between. Germline V gene data show CDR1 as ENHRY and CDR2 as SYGVKD.